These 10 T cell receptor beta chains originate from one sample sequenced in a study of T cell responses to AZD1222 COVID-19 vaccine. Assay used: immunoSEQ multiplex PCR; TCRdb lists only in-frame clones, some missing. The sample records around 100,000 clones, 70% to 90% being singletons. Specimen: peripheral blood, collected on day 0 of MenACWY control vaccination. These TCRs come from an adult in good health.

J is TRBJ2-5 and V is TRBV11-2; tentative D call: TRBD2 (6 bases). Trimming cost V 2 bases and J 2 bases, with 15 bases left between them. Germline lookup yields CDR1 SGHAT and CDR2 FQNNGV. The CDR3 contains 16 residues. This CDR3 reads CASSLSSGWPQETQYF. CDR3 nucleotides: TGTGCCAGCAGCTTATCCAGCGGGTGGCCACAAGAGACCCAGTACTTC. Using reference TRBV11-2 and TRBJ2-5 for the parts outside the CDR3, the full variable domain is EAGVAQSPRYKIIEKRQSVAFWCNPISGHATLYWYQQILGQGPKLLIQFQNNGVVDDSQLPKDRFSAERLKGVDSTLKIQPAKLEDSAVYLCASSLSSGWPQETQYFGPGTRLLVL.

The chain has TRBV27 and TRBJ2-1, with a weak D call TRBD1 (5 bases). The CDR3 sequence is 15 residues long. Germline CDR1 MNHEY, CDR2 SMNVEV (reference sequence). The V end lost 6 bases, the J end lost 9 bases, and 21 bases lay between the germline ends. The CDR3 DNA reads TGTGCCAGCAGCTCCCCTCCGCAGGGAAGGGGTGAGCAGTTCTTC. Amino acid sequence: CASSSPPQGRGEQFF.

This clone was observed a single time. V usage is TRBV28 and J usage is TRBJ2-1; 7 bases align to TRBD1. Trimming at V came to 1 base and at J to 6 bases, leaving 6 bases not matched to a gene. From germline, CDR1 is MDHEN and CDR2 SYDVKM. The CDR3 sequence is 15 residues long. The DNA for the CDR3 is TGTGCCAGCAGTTTATCCCCCGACAGGGTCAATGAGCAGTTCTTC. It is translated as CASSLSPDRVNEQFF.

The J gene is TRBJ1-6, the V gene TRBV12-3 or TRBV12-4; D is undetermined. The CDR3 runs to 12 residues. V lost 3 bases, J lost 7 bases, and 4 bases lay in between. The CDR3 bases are TGTGCCAGCAGTTTTACGAATTCACCCCTCCACTTT. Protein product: CASSFTNSPLHF.

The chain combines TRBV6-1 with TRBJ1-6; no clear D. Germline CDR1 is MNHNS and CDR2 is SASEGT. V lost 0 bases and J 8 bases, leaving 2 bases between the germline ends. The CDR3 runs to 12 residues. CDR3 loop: CASSEADSPLHF. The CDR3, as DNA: TGTGCCAGCAGTGAAGCCGATTCACCCCTCCACTTT.

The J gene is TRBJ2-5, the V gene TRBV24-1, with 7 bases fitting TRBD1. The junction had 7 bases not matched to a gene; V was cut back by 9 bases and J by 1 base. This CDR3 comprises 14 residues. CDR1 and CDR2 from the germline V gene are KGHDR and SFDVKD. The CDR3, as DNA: TGTGCCACCCCGGGACAGCCTTGCCAAGAGACCCAGTACTTC. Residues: CATPGQPCQETQYF.

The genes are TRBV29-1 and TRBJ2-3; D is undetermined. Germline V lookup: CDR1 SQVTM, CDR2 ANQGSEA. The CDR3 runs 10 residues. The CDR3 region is CSARTDTQYF. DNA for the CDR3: TGCAGTGCGCGCACAGATACGCAGTATTTT.

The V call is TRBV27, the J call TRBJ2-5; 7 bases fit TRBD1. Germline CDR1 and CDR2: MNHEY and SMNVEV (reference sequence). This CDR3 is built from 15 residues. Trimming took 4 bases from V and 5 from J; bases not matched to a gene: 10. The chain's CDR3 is CASSSLFTGEETQYF. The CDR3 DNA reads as TGTGCCAGCAGTTCCCTATTTACAGGGGAGGAGACCCAGTACTTC.

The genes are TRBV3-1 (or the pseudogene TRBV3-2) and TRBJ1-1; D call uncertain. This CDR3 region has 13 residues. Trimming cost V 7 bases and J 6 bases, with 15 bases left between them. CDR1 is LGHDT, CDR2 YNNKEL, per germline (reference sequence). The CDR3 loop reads CASMGGSPSEAFF. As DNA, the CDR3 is TGTGCCAGCATGGGAGGCTCACCATCTGAAGCTTTCTTT.

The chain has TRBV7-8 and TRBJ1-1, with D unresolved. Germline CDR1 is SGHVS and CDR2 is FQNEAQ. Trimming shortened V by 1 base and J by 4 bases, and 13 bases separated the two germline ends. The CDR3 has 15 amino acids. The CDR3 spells CASSLDGSRSTEAFF. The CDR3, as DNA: TGTGCCAGCAGCTTAGACGGGAGCCGGAGCACTGAAGCTTTCTTT. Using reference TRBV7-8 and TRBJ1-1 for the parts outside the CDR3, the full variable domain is GAGVSQSPRYKVAKRGQDVALRCDPISGHVSLFWYQQALGQGPEFLTYFQNEAQLDKSGLPSDRFFAERPEGSVSTLKIQRTQQEDSAVYLCASSLDGSRSTEAFFGQGTRLTVV.